Reported below is one T cell receptor beta chain. Its antigen has not been determined. No base qualities exist here, and no much larger clone lies one base off it. Other DNA sequences in the same sample also yield this CDR3. Library prep was done by the immunoSEQ multiplex PCR assay. The clones in this table, taken by TCRdb from immuneACCESS, are in-frame only. Not every clone is retained; where verified, under half of the shortfall comes from an unresolved V gene, and the cause of the rest is unknown. This sample lists 94,000 or so clones; roughly 83% were detected once. Roughly 39% of the sample lies in the top ten. This sample is part of a study of control samples from healthy donors and cancer patients (dated by TCRdb to the early 2020s). The CDR3 spans 15 residues, from the cysteine through the phenylalanine. Just the 45-base CDR3 DNA is kept, in frame starting at base 1. V gives up 4 bases and J gives up 2 bases, and the segment between their germline ends measures 12 bases. Looking up the germline V gene yields CDR1 SNHLY and CDR2 FYNNEI.

Recombination joined TRBV2 with TRBJ1-5, with the D gene not clear enough to name. Sequenced input: PBMCs. This TCR came from a man between 65 and 85 years old with lung cancer. In nucleotide form, the sequence is TGTGCCAGCAGTGGGGCGTCCGCCGGCAATCAGCCCCAGCATTTT. This encodes CASSGASAGNQPQHF.